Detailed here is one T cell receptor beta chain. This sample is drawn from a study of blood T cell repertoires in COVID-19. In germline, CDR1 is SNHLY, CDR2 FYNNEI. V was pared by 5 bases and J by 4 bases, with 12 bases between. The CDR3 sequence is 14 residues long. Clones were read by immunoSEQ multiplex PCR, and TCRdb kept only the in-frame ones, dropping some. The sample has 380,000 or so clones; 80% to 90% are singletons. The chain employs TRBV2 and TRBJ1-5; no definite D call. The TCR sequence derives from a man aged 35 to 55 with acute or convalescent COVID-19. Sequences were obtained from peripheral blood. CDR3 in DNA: TGTGCCAGCAGTCGGGAGCCTGGGAATCAGCCCCAGCATTTT. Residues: CASSREPGNQPQHF.